This T cell receptor (beta chain) was retrieved from a study of tumor-infiltrating lymphocytes in localized non-small cell lung cancer. General study points: Technical variation could not be separated from intratumor heterogeneity here.

Libraries were prepared by immunoSEQ multiplex PCR; TCRdb keeps only in-frame clonotypes and omits some of them. The sample has 5,000 or so clones, approximately 71% seen once. Regarding this clone: The antigen remains undetermined.

The CDR3 totals 16 residues. The V and J ends lost 0 bases and 0 bases respectively, with 9 bases between them. CDR1 is SGHRS and CDR2 is YFSETQ in the germline V gene. This sequence joins TRBV5-1 and TRBJ1-4; no firm D call. This TCR derives from a human donor with non-small cell lung cancer. The sequencing sample was made of lung tumor tissue. The CDR3 DNA reads as TGCGCCAGCAGCTTGGGGGCCCGCGCAACTAATGAAAAACTGTTTTTT. This sequence encodes CASSLGARATNEKLFF. The full variable domain, rest sourced from reference TRBV5-1 and TRBJ1-4, is KAGVTQTPRYLIKTRGQQVTLSCSPISGHRSVSWYQQTPGQGLQFLFEYFSETQRNKGNFPGRFSGRQFSNSRSEMNVSTLELGDSALYLCASSLGARATNEKLFFGSGTQLSVL.